This entry features one T cell receptor beta chain sequence. Its target is not known. Blood sampling was done at baseline, cycle 4 day 1, and cycle 7 day 1. The CDR3 consists of 15 residues. Trimming removed 3 bases from V and 6 bases from J, with 17 bases in between. The germline V gene encodes CDR1 MNHEY and CDR2 SVGAGI. TCRdb's table, derived via immunoSEQ multiplex PCR, lists solely in-frame clones and lacks some. The sample has about 42,000 clones, roughly 86% seen once. This sample was included in a study of OX40 agonist ivuxolimab in advanced cancers. For the study at large: Ivuxolimab was administered intravenously to patients at 0.01 to 10 mg/kg every 2 weeks. Broader study findings: The average count of expanded clones was higher among CD8+ T cells than among CD4+. Blood T cells, both CD4+ and CD8+, expanded clonally by week 6 at 0.1 to 3.0 mg/kg.

The source material was CD4+ or CD8+ T cells sorted from blood, sampled in a trial of the OX40 agonist ivuxolimab. The TCR sequence derives from an adult with an advanced solid tumor such as melanoma, head and neck, liver or kidney cancer. The chain couples TRBV6-5 to TRBJ1-1; a weak D match, TRBD1 (5 bases). The CDR3 region has the DNA TGTGCCAGCAGTTATATTAGGGGCGCAGAATCTGAAGCTTTCTTT. Its translation is CASSYIRGAESEAFF.